The clone carrying this T cell receptor beta chain occurred many times. As yet, its antigen is unknown. The cDNA was generated through 5'RACE incorporating 10-nucleotide random UMIs. Sequencing of 15-18 subjects in each run yielded over 190 million TCR-beta sequences. TCRdb reanalysed the 5' RACE reads using MiXCR and keeps one entry per CDR3 protein. The sample carries some 83,000 distinct CDR3 sequences, just over 2.5% recorded once. The sample comes from a study of neurological immune-mediated disorders. Findings and caveats of the study: Among 34 multiple sclerosis patients, phylogenetic grouping put the repertoires of 18 into a single related-CDR3 cluster, a possible signature. CDR3 amino acid sequences found in expanded clones were never shared across subjects, suggesting private repertoires in all groups.

This CDR3 region has 14 residues. The ends lost 2 bases at V and 3 bases at J; junction bases unmatched: 4. Germline CDR1 reads MNHNS; CDR2 reads SASEGT. This receptor was obtained from a woman younger than 45 with multiple sclerosis. This rearrangement joins TRBV6-1 to TRBJ2-7, with TRBD2 matching 7 bases. Sequenced: PBMCs. The CDR3: CASSERAGNYEQYF. As DNA, the CDR3 is TGTGCCAGCAGTGAACGAGCGGGAAACTACGAGCAGTACTTC.